Presented here are 16 T cell receptor beta chains from one specimen sequenced in a study of T cells in tumors after PD-1 blockade. The data were produced by immunoSEQ multiplex PCR, yet TCRdb's version contains in-frame clones alone and is incomplete. Of about 5,800 clones in the sample, about two thirds were seen once. Sequenced here: tumor tissue, sampled before anti-PD-1 treatment. The receptors shown here come from a human donor with basal cell carcinoma.

The chain couples TRBV6-5 to TRBJ2-7, with 7 bases matching TRBD1. Germline CDR1 MNHEY, CDR2 SVGAGI. The CDR3 has 12 amino acids. Trimming took 10 bases from V and 7 from J; bases not matched to a gene: 10. The chain's CDR3 is CATRTGAGEQYF. CDR3 nucleotides: TGTGCCACAAGAACAGGGGCAGGAGAGCAGTACTTC.

V is TRBV7-2 and J is TRBJ2-2; 12 positions match TRBD2. The germline V gene has CDR1 SGHTA and CDR2 FQGNSA. This CDR3 comprises 18 residues. Trimming removed 8 bases from V and 1 base from J; junction bases left unmatched: 11. The CDR3 DNA reads TGTGCCAGCTCAACACGACTAGCGGGGGCCTTGAACACCGGGGAGCTGTTTTTT. Its protein is CASSTRLAGALNTGELFF.

A single count supports this clone. The chain uses TRBV19 and TRBJ1-1, with D possibly matching TRBD1 (5 bases). There are 17 residues in the CDR3. Looked up from germline, CDR1 is LNHDA and CDR2 is SQIVND (reference sequence). V gave up 1 base and J gave up 5 bases, with 20 bases separating them. The CDR3 protein is CASSIVFGGETGTEAFF. CDR3 sequence (DNA): TGTGCCAGTAGTATAGTCTTTGGAGGGGAAACGGGTACTGAAGCTTTCTTT.

The rearrangement joins TRBV12-1 to TRBJ2-1; the D call TRBD2 from the table was never checked on the DNA. TRBV12-1 is listed as a pseudogene. The CDR3 extends over 15 amino acids. This CDR3 is CASSLKRGARNEQFF. CDR3 bases: TGTGCCAGCAGCTTGAAGCGGGGGGCTAGGAATGAGCAGTTCTTC.

The V and J genes are TRBV14 and TRBJ1-1; D is undetermined. Germline CDR1 and CDR2: SGHDN and FVKESK. V was shortened by 2 bases and J by 0 bases, with 7 bases between the two germline ends. The CDR3 sequence is 14 residues long. The DNA for the CDR3 is TGTGCCAGCAGCCAACCAGGTCTGAACACTGAAGCTTTCTTT. Protein product: CASSQPGLNTEAFF.

This clone was seen a handful of times. This chain links TRBV19 with TRBJ1-1, with D uncertain. The CDR3 has 11 residues. V dropped 6 bases and J dropped 6 bases, with 8 bases sitting between them. Per germline, CDR1 LNHDA and CDR2 SQIVND (reference sequence). The CDR3 coding sequence is TGTGCCAGTAGAACCGGGGCTGAAGCTTTCTTT. Translation: CASRTGAEAFF.

The chain joins TRBV30 to TRBJ1-2, with D tentatively TRBD1 (5 bases). This CDR3 contains 12 residues. The germline V and J ends were trimmed by 0 bases and 8 bases, with 10 bases remaining between them. Germline CDR1 reads GTSNPN; CDR2 reads SVGIG (reference sequence). In nucleotides, the CDR3 is TGTGCCTGGAGTGTACGGGGGATCGGCTACACCTTC. The encoded protein is CAWSVRGIGYTF.

This clone was counted only a few times. The V gene is TRBV6-4, the J gene TRBJ2-2, with unresolved D. The germline CDR1 and CDR2 sequences are MRHNA and SNTAGT. Trimming left V 4 bases short and J 5 bases short, with 14 bases between. There are 15 residues in the CDR3. The CDR3: CASSVSASGTGELFF. DNA of the CDR3: TGTGCCAGCAGTGTTTCAGCGAGTGGGACCGGGGAGCTGTTTTTT.

The chain links TRBV3-1 (or the pseudogene TRBV3-2) to TRBJ2-5; 8 bases match TRBD1. This CDR3 has 16 residues. In germline, CDR1 is LGHDT, CDR2 YNNKEL (reference sequence). The trim removed 4 bases at V and 5 bases at J, leaving 12 bases unmatched. The CDR3 sequence: CASSPLFGQGDETQYF. CDR3 DNA sequence: TGTGCCAGCAGCCCTCTATTCGGACAGGGCGATGAGACCCAGTACTTC.

V gene TRBV2 combines with J gene TRBJ2-1; 12 bases are shared with TRBD2. Germline V gene lookup returns CDR1 SNHLY and CDR2 FYNNEI. Trimming cost V 7 bases and J 8 bases; bases outside gene matches: 12. CDR3 size: 16 residues. This CDR3 is CASTPPGLAGGHEQFF. Here the CDR3 DNA reads TGTGCCAGCACCCCCCCGGGGCTAGCGGGGGGGCATGAGCAGTTCTTC. The entire variable domain, with the rest obtained from reference TRBV2 and TRBJ2-1, is as follows: EPEVTQTPSHQVTQMGQEVILRCVPISNHLYFYWYRQILGQKVEFLVSFYNNEISEKSEIFDDQFSVERPDGSNFTLKIRSTKLEDSAMYFCASTPPGLAGGHEQFFGPGTRLTVL.

This chain connects TRBV5-1 to TRBJ2-3; 8 bases align to TRBD2. The V segment lost 0 bases and the J segment 0 bases; nucleotides outside the gene matches: 6. This CDR3 is 17 amino acids long. Germline V gene data show CDR1 as SGHRS and CDR2 as YFSETQ. The CDR3 nucleotides are TGCGCCAGCAGCTTGGTTGGGCGGGGGGCGAGCACAGATACGCAGTATTTT. It specifies CASSLVGRGASTDTQYF.

This clone was counted between two and nine times. The V and J genes are TRBV7-3 and TRBJ1-2; no definite D call. V was trimmed by 10 bases and J by 13 bases, leaving 22 bases between them. The CDR3 covers 12 residues. Germline lookup yields CDR1 SGHTA and CDR2 FQGTGA. As DNA, the CDR3 is TGTGCCAACCCCATCGGGCAGTGGGGAATCACCTTC. This gives the protein CANPIGQWGITF.

This chain joins TRBV6-5 and TRBJ1-1; 7 nucleotides match TRBD1. With V trimmed by 6 bases and J by 11 bases, 15 bases remained unmatched. The CDR3 runs to 14 residues. CDR1 and CDR2 (germline): MNHEY, SVGAGI. CDR3 DNA sequence: TGTGCCAGCAGAAATCAGGGGGTCGTCGGTATGGCTTTCTTT. As protein: CASRNQGVVGMAFF.

This clone was seen a few times. The V and J genes are TRBV3-1 (or the pseudogene TRBV3-2) and TRBJ2-1; TRBD2 might be the D (5 bases). From germline, CDR1 is LGHDT and CDR2 YNNKEL (reference sequence). The CDR3 spans 14 residues. V was pared by 2 bases and J by 5 bases, with 10 bases between. The DNA for the CDR3 is TGTGCCAGCAGCCAACTAACTAGGGACAATGAGCAGTTCTTC. This encodes CASSQLTRDNEQFF.

This chain joins TRBV6-5 and TRBJ1-5, with 9 bases matching TRBD1. This CDR3 has 15 residues. Germline assignment: CDR1 MNHEY and CDR2 SVGAGI. V shed 6 bases and J 3 bases; nucleotides not matched to a gene: 6. The CDR3 loop is CASSTGQGTNQPQHF. As DNA, the CDR3 is TGTGCCAGCAGCACGGGACAGGGAACCAATCAGCCCCAGCATTTT.

The J gene is TRBJ2-3, the V gene TRBV14; D is possibly TRBD2 (6 bases). Germline-derived CDR1 and CDR2 are SGHDN and FVKESK. The CDR3 is 16 residues long. V was cut by 1 base and J by 4 bases, with 15 bases left in between. The CDR3 nucleotides read TGTGCCAGCAGCCAAGGAGGGCTAGCGAGTGCAGATACGCAGTATTTT. Amino acid sequence: CASSQGGLASADTQYF.